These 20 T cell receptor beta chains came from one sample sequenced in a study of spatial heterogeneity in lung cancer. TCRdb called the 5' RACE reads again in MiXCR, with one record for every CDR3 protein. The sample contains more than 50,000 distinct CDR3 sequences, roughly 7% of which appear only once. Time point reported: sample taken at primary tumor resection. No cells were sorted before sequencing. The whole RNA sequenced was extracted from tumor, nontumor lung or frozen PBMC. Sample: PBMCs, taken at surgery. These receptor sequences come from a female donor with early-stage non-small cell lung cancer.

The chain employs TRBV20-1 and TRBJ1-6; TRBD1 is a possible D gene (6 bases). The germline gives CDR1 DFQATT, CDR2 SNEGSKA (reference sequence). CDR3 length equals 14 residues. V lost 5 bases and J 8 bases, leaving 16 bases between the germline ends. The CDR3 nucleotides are TGCAGTGCTTCGACAGGCGGTCCTTATTCACCCCTCCACTTT. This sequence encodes CSASTGGPYSPLHF.

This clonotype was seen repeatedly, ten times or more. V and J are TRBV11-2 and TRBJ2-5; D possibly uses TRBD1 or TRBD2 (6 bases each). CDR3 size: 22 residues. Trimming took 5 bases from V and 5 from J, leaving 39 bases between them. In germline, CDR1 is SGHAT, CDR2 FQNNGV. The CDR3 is CASSRGGFDRTTDSAEMETQYF. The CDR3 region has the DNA TGTGCCAGCAGCCGAGGTGGTTTCGACAGGACTACAGATAGCGCGGAGATGGAGACCCAGTACTTC.

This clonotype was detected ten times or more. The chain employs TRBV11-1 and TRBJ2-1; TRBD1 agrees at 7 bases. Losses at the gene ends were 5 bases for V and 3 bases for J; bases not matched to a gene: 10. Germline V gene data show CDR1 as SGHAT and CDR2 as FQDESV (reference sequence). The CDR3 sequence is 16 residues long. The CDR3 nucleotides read TGTGCCAGCAGCCTTAGGGTGGGACAGTTCTACAATGAGCAGTTCTTC. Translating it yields CASSLRVGQFYNEQFF.

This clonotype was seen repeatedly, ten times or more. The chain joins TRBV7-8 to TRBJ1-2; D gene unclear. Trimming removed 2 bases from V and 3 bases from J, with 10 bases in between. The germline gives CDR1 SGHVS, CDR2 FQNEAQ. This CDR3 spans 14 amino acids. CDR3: CASSLRGRDYGYTF. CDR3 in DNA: TGTGCCAGCAGCTTAAGAGGAAGGGACTATGGCTACACCTTC. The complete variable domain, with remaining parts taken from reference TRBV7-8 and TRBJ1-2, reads GAGVSQSPRYKVAKRGQDVALRCDPISGHVSLFWYQQALGQGPEFLTYFQNEAQLDKSGLPSDRFFAERPEGSVSTLKIQRTQQEDSAVYLCASSLRGRDYGYTFGSGTRLTVV.

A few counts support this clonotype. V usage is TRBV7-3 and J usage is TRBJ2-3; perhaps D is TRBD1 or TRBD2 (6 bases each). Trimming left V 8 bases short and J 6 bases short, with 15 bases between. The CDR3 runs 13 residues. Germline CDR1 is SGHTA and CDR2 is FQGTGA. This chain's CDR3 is CASGRGTLDTQYF. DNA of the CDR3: TGTGCCAGCGGAAGGGGGACTTTGGATACGCAGTATTTT.

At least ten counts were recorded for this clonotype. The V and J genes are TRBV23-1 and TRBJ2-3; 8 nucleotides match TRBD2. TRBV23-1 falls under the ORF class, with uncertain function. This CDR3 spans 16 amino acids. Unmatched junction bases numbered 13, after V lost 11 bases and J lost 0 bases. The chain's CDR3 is CAGVWNSGASTDTQYF. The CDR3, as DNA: TGCGCCGGCGTTTGGAATAGCGGGGCTAGCACAGATACGCAGTATTTT.

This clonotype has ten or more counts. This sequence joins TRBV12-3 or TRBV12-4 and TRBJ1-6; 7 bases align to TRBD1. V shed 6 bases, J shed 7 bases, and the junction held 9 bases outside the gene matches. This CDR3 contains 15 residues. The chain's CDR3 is CASRPNRGPNSPLHF. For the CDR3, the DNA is TGTGCCAGCAGACCGAACAGGGGACCGAATTCACCCCTCCACTTT.

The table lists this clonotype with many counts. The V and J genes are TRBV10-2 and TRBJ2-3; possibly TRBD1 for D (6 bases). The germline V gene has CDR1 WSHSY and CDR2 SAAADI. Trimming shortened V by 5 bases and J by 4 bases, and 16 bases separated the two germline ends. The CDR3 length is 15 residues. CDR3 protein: CASSMQGLRADTQYF. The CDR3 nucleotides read TGCGCCAGCAGTATGCAGGGGTTAAGGGCAGATACGCAGTATTTT.

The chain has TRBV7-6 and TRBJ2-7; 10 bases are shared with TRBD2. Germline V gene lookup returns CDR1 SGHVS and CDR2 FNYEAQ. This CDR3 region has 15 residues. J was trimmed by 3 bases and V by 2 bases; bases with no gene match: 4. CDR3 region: CASSLRTSGGYEQYF. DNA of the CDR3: TGTGCCAGCAGCTTAAGGACTAGCGGCGGCTACGAGCAGTACTTC.

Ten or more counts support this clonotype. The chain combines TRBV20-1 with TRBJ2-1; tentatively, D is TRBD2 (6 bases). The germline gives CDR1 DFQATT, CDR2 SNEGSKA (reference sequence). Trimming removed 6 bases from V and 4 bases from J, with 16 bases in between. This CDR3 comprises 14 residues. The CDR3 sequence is CSASGGGRYNEQFF. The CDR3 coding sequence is TGCAGTGCGTCGGGTGGAGGGAGGTACAATGAGCAGTTCTTC.

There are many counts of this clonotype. CDR3: CASSVGTSAYNEQFF. The CDR3 nucleotides are TGTGCCAGCAGCGTCGGGACTAGCGCCTACAATGAGCAGTTCTTC. V usage is TRBV9 and J usage is TRBJ2-1; the match to TRBD2 covers 10 bases. J was trimmed by 2 bases and V by 2 bases; bases with no gene match: 1. The CDR3 contains 15 residues. Germline V lookup: CDR1 SGDLS, CDR2 YYNGEE.

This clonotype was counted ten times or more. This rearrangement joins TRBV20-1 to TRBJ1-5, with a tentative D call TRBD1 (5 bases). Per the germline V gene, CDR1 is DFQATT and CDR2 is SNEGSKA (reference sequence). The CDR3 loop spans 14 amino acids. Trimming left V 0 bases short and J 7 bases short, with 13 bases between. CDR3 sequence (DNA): TGCAGTGCTAGAGATCCAGGAGGGGTGCAGCCCCAGCATTTT. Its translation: CSARDPGGVQPQHF.

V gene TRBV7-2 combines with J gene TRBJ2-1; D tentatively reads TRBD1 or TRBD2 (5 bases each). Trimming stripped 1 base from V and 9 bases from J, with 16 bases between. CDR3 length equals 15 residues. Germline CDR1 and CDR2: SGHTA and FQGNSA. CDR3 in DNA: TGTGCCAGCAGCTTAGGGGGCAGGGAGTCGGGTGAGCAGTTCTTC. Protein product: CASSLGGRESGEQFF.

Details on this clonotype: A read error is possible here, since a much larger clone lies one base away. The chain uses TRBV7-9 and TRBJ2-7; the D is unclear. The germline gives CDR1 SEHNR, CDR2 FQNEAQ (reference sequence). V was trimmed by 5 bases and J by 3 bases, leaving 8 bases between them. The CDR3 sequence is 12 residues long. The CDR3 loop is CASSPSNYEQYF. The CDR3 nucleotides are TGTGCCAGCAGCCCCAGCAACTACGAGCAGTACTTC.

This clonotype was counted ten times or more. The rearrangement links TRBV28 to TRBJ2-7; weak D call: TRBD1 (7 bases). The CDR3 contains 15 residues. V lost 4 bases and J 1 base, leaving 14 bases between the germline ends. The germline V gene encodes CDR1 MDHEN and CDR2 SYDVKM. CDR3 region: CASSYGGTASYEQYF. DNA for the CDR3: TGTGCCAGCAGTTACGGCGGGACAGCTTCCTACGAGCAGTACTTC.

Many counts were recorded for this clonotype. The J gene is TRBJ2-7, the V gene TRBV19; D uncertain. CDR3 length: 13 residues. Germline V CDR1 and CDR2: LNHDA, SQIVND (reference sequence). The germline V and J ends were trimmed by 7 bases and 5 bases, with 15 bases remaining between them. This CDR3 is CASKGFHSHEQYF. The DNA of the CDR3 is TGTGCCAGTAAAGGATTTCATTCGCACGAGCAGTACTTC.

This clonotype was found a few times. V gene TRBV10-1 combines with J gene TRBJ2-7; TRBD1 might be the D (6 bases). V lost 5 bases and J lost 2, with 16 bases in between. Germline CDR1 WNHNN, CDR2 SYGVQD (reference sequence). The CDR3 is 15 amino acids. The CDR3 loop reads CASSPTGTNTYEQYF. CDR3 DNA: TGCGCCAGCAGTCCTACAGGGACGAACACCTACGAGCAGTACTTC.

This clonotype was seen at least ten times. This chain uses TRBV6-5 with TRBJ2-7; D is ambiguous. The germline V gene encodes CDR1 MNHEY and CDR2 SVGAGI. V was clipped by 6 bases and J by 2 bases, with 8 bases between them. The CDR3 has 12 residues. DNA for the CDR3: TGTGCCAGCAGCAATAGCCCCTACGAGCAGTACTTC. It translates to CASSNSPYEQYF.

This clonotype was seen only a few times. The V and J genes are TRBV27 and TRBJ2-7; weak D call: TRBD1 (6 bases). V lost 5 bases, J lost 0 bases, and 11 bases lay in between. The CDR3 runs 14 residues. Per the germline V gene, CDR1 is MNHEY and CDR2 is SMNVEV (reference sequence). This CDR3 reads CASSMLDSSYEQYF. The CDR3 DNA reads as TGTGCCAGCAGTATGTTGGACAGCTCCTACGAGCAGTACTTC.

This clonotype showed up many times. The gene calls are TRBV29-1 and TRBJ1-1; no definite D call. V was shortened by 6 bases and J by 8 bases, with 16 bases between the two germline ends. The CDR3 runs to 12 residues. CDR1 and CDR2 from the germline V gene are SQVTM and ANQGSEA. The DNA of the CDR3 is TGCAGCGTGAGCCCCGTCGGAGCCGAAGCTTTCTTT. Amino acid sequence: CSVSPVGAEAFF. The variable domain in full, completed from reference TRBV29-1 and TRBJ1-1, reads SAVISQKPSRDICQRGTSLTIQCQVDSQVTMMFWYRQQPGQSLTLIATANQGSEATYESGFVIDKFPISRPNLTFSTLTVSNMSPEDSSIYLCSVSPVGAEAFFGQGTRLTVV.